The rows below give T cell receptor beta chains drawn from one sample of a study of regulatory T cells in long-lasting Graves disease. TCRdb reprocessed the multiplex PCR reads with MiXCR, giving one entry per CDR3 protein. The sample records around 450,000 distinct CDR3 sequences, around 15% being singletons. Another study also made use of these data, one on T cells in Graves' hyperthyroidism and ophthalmopathy.

The input for sequencing was peripheral blood mononuclear cells (PBMCs), taken at new diagnosis, from a patient treated with antithyroid drugs. These receptors came from a man aged 35-49 years with Graves disease. CDR3s include the opening cysteine and the closing phenylalanine or tryptophan. A D gene is named only where the DNA matches it firmly. Only some rows state a clone size, as once, few, many or a class for expanded clones.

>TRBJ2-5|TRBV19|-|few
TGTGCCAGTAGTAACCTCGGGACTCCTAACCAGTACTTC
CASSNLGTPNQYF
>TRBJ2-1|TRBV27|TRBD1|-
TGTGCCAGCAGCCCCGGGACAGGGGGCGTCAAGCTCCAGTTCTTC
CASSPGTGGVKLQFF
>TRBJ2-3|TRBV10-3|TRBD2|-
TGTGCCATCGCCGGGACTAGTCAGTCAGATACGCAGTATTTT
CAIAGTSQSDTQYF
>TRBJ1-3|TRBV6-1|-|many
TGTGCCAGCACCAGGCGCCGGGATCTCGGCTCCCAGAGGTCTGGAAACACCATATATTTT
CASTRRRDLGSQRSGNTIYF
>TRBJ2-2|TRBV28|-|many
TGTGCCGAACTATTTTGCGTGGAGCTGTTTTTT
CAELFCVELFF
>TRBJ1-5|TRBV28|-|-
TGTGCCAGCAGTTCTCAGAGAGTTGGGGCTCTGGAGCCCCAGCATTTT
CASSSQRVGALEPQHF
>TRBJ2-4|TRBV5-4|-|few
TGTGCCACCGCGGTATCGGGAGTTGACATTCAGTACTTC
CATAVSGVDIQYF
>TRBJ2-3|TRBV28|TRBD2|once
TGTGCCAGCAGTTCGTTAGCGGGAGGATCAGATACGCAGTATTTT
CASSSLAGGSDTQYF
>TRBJ2-1|TRBV11-2|TRBD1|-
TGTGCCAGCAGCGCCGACAGGGGAAGCCCGGGGGATGAGCAGTTCTTC
CASSADRGSPGDEQFF
>TRBJ1-4|TRBV12-3/TRBV12-4|-|many
TGTGCCAGCAGTCCCCCAGGAGAAAAACTGTTTTTT
CASSPPGEKLFF
>TRBJ2-1|TRBV6-1|TRBD2|-
TGTGCCAGCACTCCAGGGACTAGCGGGACTCGAACGCATTATGAGCAGTTCTTC
CASTPGTSGTRTHYEQFF
>TRBJ1-3|TRBV6-2/TRBV6-3|-|few
TGTGCCAGCAGTGAAGCAAGGGCTCGGGGAAACACCATATATTTT
CASSEARARGNTIYF
>TRBJ2-1|TRBV7-9|TRBD2|many
TGTGCCAGCAGCCGAGGAGGGACTAGCGGGTCCTACAATGAGCAGTTCTTC
CASSRGGTSGSYNEQFF
>TRBJ1-2|TRBV5-1|TRBD1|-
TGCGCCAGCAGCTTGTCAGGGGGGGATGGCTACACCTTC
CASSLSGGDGYTF
>TRBJ2-3|TRBV11-2|-|many
TGTGCCAGCAGCTTACTAGAGGCGCAGTATTTT
CASSLLEAQYF
>TRBJ2-7|TRBV28|-|many
TGTGCCAGCAGTGAGTTGGTGGAGACCTACGAGCAGTACTTC
CASSELVETYEQYF
>TRBJ2-3|TRBV20-1|TRBD2|many
TGCAGTGCCGATAGCGGGGCCATGGATACGCAGTATTTT
CSADSGAMDTQYF
>TRBJ2-1|TRBV2|-|many
TGTGCCAGCAGGGGGGATAGGGACTACAATGAGCAGTTCTTC
CASRGDRDYNEQFF
>TRBJ2-7|TRBV12-3/TRBV12-4|TRBD1|-
TGTGCCAGCAGAATCGACGGGAGCACCGGGACAGGGGACCTACGGTACTTC
CASRIDGSTGTGDLRYF
>TRBJ2-1|TRBV11-2|TRBD2|-
TGTGCCAGCAGCTTCCAACTAGCGGGGTTCAATGAGCAGTTCTTC
CASSFQLAGFNEQFF
>TRBJ2-7|TRBV29-1|-|many
TGCAGCGTTGGGACGGGTTGGAACGAGCAGTACTTC
CSVGTGWNEQYF
>TRBJ2-2|TRBV11-2|TRBD2|many
TGTGCCAGCAGCATAGGGACTACCCCATCCGGGGAGCTGTTTTTT
CASSIGTTPSGELFF
>TRBJ2-1|TRBV7-3|TRBD2|many
TGTGCCAGCAGCCCTAATCCCCCATCTAGCGGAGCCTACAATGAGCAGTTCTTC
CASSPNPPSSGAYNEQFF
>TRBJ2-3|TRBV20-1|TRBD2|many
TGCAGTGGGGCGCGGGAGGAAGTCGATACGCAGTATTTT
CSGAREEVDTQYF
>TRBJ1-2|TRBV28|-|few
TGTGCCAGCAGGCTGGGGGCCCGGGACTATGGCTACACCTTC
CASRLGARDYGYTF
>TRBJ1-2|TRBV3-1|-|-
TGTGCCAGCAGCCAAGACTCGGTAGGGGGGCCTAACTATGGCTACACCTTC
CASSQDSVGGPNYGYTF
>TRBJ1-5|TRBV5-1|-|-
TGCGCCAGCAGCTTCGGAGGGGATCAGCCCCAGCATTTT
CASSFGGDQPQHF
>TRBJ2-5|TRBV5-1|-|-
TGCGCCAGCAGCTTGGCCCGTCTAGGCGAGACCCAGTACTTC
CASSLARLGETQYF
>TRBJ1-5|TRBV2|-|-
TGTGCCAGCAGTGAGCGCGGATCAAATAGCAATCAGTCCCAGCATTTT
CASSERGSNSNQSQHF
>TRBJ2-5|TRBV3-1|-|many
TGTGCCAGCAGCCAAGCAACTCCTACTCCCCAGTACTTC
CASSQATPTPQYF
>TRBJ1-5|TRBV20-1|TRBD1|-
TGCAGTGCTATAGGGACAGGCGGAAATCAGCCCCAGCATTTT
CSAIGTGGNQPQHF
>TRBJ2-4|TRBV12-3/TRBV12-4|TRBD2|few
TGTGCCAGCACCGAAGCGGGGTTTGCCAAAAACATTCAGTACTTC
CASTEAGFAKNIQYF
>TRBJ1-5|TRBV20-1|-|-
TGCAGTGCTAGGGCAGCGAATCAGCCCCAGCATTTT
CSARAANQPQHF
>TRBJ2-7|TRBV7-9|TRBD1|few
TGTGCCAGCAGGACCGGGACAGGGCTCTACGAGCAGTACTTC
CASRTGTGLYEQYF
>TRBJ2-5|TRBV28|TRBD2|-
TGTGCCAGCAGTTTACTAGCGGGAGTGGGGGAGACCCAGTACTTC
CASSLLAGVGETQYF
>TRBJ2-5|TRBV5-1|TRBD1|-
TGCGCCAGCAGCTCCGGGACAGGGAGCGGGGAGACCCAGTACTTC
CASSSGTGSGETQYF
>TRBJ1-2|TRBV19|-|-
TGTGCCAGTAGTATAGCAGGACAGCGTCTTCAGGGCTACACCTTC
CASSIAGQRLQGYTF
>TRBJ2-7|TRBV28|TRBD1|many
TGTGCCAGCAGGACAGGGGCTTACGAGCAGTACTTC
CASRTGAYEQYF
>TRBJ2-1|TRBV3-1|-|-
TGTGCCAGCAGCCAAGTCGGGAAGTGGAATGAGCAGTTCTTC
CASSQVGKWNEQFF
>TRBJ2-7|TRBV2|TRBD1|many
TGTGCCAGCAGTGAAGCCCCCGGGACAGGGAACTACGAGCAGTACTTC
CASSEAPGTGNYEQYF
>TRBJ2-3|TRBV6-1|-|-
TGTGCCAGCAGGAGGCAACTCACAGATACGCAGTATTTT
CASRRQLTDTQYF
>TRBJ2-3|TRBV7-9|TRBD2|-
TGTGCCAGCAGCCCAATGACTAGCGGGAGCCCAGATACGCAGTATTTT
CASSPMTSGSPDTQYF
>TRBJ2-7|TRBV5-6|-|many
TGTGCCAGCAGCTTGGACAGAGGGGGACCTATCTCCTACGAGCAGTACTTC
CASSLDRGGPISYEQYF